Presented here are 2 T cell receptor beta chains from one specimen sequenced in a study of blood T cells in healthy people across ages. With a J-beta primer mix and a sample-barcoded 5' primer, a second PCR ran roughly 6 to 12 cycles. TCRdb called the 5' RACE reads again in MiXCR, with one record for every CDR3 protein. The table lists about 1.5 million distinct CDR3 sequences, under 55% of them singletons, with about 4.1% in the top ten. The sample comprised blood. Receptors were obtained from a woman aged 18-29 years in good health.

This clonotype has a handful of counts. The chain has TRBV24-1 and TRBJ2-1, with TRBD1 as a possible D gene (6 bases). V was clipped by 1 base and J by 7 bases, with 10 bases between them. Looked up from germline, CDR1 is KGHDR and CDR2 is SFDVKD. This CDR3 region has 14 residues. The CDR3 protein is CATSDFDRRNEQFF. The CDR3 nucleotides are TGTGCCACCAGTGATTTTGACAGGAGGAATGAGCAGTTCTTC.

The rearrangement links TRBV4-3 to TRBJ2-1, with a weak D call TRBD2 (6 bases). The DNA end is a closer match to TRBJ2-7, so the J assignment may be wrong. The germline gives CDR1 LGHNA, CDR2 YSLEER. This CDR3 region has 15 residues. The CDR3 DNA follows: TGCGCCAGCAGCCAAAAGACCGGGAGATACAATGAGCAGTACTTC. Protein: CASSQKTGRYNEQYF.